The 28 T cell receptor beta chains below all came from one sample that was sequenced in a study of cytotoxic CD8 clonotypes in ibrutinib-treated CLL. The method was immunoSEQ multiplex PCR; TCRdb's version includes in-frame clones alone and lacks a portion of them. This table holds roughly 18,000 clones, roughly 80% found once. The source was PBMCs, collected before ibrutinib treatment. These TCRs come from a human donor with chronic lymphocytic leukemia.

The chain uses TRBV6-1 and TRBJ2-5; D perhaps matches TRBD2 (6 bases). The CDR3 has 15 amino acids. Trimming removed 3 bases at V and 5 bases at J, with 16 bases between. Germline-derived CDR1 and CDR2 are MNHNS and SASEGT. The CDR3 sequence is CASSDQTGGRETQYF. CDR3 bases: TGTGCCAGCAGTGACCAGACCGGGGGTAGGGAGACCCAGTACTTC.

There are a few counts of this clone. V and J are TRBV19 and TRBJ1-1, with a possible D match to TRBD1 (6 bases). The CDR3 sequence is 15 residues long. Germline V gene lookup returns CDR1 LNHDA and CDR2 SQIVND (reference sequence). V was trimmed by 7 bases and J by 1 base, leaving 16 bases between them. CDR3 sequence (DNA): TGTGCCAGTAAAGCCGACAGGAATTCGAACACTGAAGCTTTCTTT. Its protein product is CASKADRNSNTEAFF.

The V and J genes are TRBV7-2 and TRBJ1-1, with D unresolved. CDR1 and CDR2 (germline): SGHTA, FQGNSA. The CDR3 is made up of 13 amino acids. V gave up 1 base and J gave up 1 base, with 4 bases separating them. The CDR3 region is CASSLEGNTEAFF. CDR3 sequence (DNA): TGTGCCAGCAGCTTAGAGGGGAACACTGAAGCTTTCTTT.

The table lists this clone with a few counts. V is TRBV6-6 and J is TRBJ1-2; D gene uncertain. Trimming took 5 bases from V and 7 from J, leaving 17 bases between them. The germline V gene has CDR1 MNHNY and CDR2 SVGAGI (reference sequence). The CDR3 spans 14 residues. CDR3 DNA: TGTGCCAGCAGTGCGACGGATGTTTTTCTTGGCTACACCTTC. Residues: CASSATDVFLGYTF.

V is TRBV7-2 and J is TRBJ2-2; D tentatively fits TRBD1 or TRBD2 (6 bases each). The germline V gene encodes CDR1 SGHTA and CDR2 FQGNSA. Trimming shortened V by 1 base and J by 5 bases, and 11 bases separated the two germline ends. This CDR3 contains 15 residues. CDR3 in amino acids: CASSLVIGGTGELFF. DNA of the CDR3: TGTGCCAGCAGCTTAGTTATAGGGGGGACCGGGGAGCTGTTTTTT.

V is TRBV7-6 and J is TRBJ2-5, with unresolved D. The germline V and J ends were trimmed by 2 bases and 1 base, with 8 bases remaining between them. Germline values: CDR1 SGHVS, CDR2 FNYEAQ. This CDR3 has 14 residues. The DNA of the CDR3 is TGTGCCAGCAGCTTAAGCCCCCTCCAAGAGACCCAGTACTTC. It is translated as CASSLSPLQETQYF.

The gene calls are TRBV2 and TRBJ2-5, with D unclear. The CDR3 covers 13 residues. Germline V CDR1 and CDR2: SNHLY, FYNNEI. V was clipped by 1 base and J by 5 bases, with 8 bases between them. Here the CDR3 reads CASSEEGNETQYF. The CDR3 coding sequence is TGTGCCAGCAGTGAAGAAGGGAATGAGACCCAGTACTTC.

The chain has TRBV19 and TRBJ2-3; no clear D gene. Trimming cost V 4 bases and J 5 bases, with 10 bases left between them. The CDR3 runs 13 residues. Germline V gene lookup returns CDR1 LNHDA and CDR2 SQIVND (reference sequence). CDR3 sequence reads: CASSRLEGDTQYF. The CDR3 nucleotides are TGTGCCAGTAGTAGGCTGGAAGGAGATACGCAGTATTTT.

This clone was seen just once. V and J are TRBV6-6 and TRBJ2-5; 7 bases agree with TRBD2. This CDR3 has 14 amino acids. Trimming cost V 2 bases and J 5 bases; bases outside gene matches: 5. Germline CDR1 is MNHNY and CDR2 is SVGAGI (reference sequence). The CDR3 spells CASSYRPGGETQYF. The CDR3 bases are TGTGCCAGCAGTTACCGCCCGGGGGGTGAGACCCAGTACTTC.

This sequence joins TRBV6-5 and TRBJ1-4; 7 bases match TRBD1. The germline gives CDR1 MNHEY, CDR2 SVGAGI. Losses at the gene ends were 2 bases for V and 8 bases for J; bases not matched to a gene: 8. The CDR3 is made up of 15 amino acids. The CDR3 loop reads CASSYLQGQGEKLFF. The DNA for the CDR3 is TGTGCCAGCAGTTACCTACAGGGGCAAGGAGAAAAACTGTTTTTT.

This clone was seen a few times. The V and J genes are TRBV5-1 and TRBJ2-3; 7 positions agree with TRBD2. V lost 3 bases, J lost 0 bases, and 7 bases stayed unmatched. The CDR3 has 16 amino acids. In germline, CDR1 is SGHRS, CDR2 YFSETQ. The CDR3 region has the DNA TGCGCCAGCAGCTCTGAAGCGGGGTCCAGCACAGATACGCAGTATTTT. As protein: CASSSEAGSSTDTQYF.

This chain connects TRBV30 to TRBJ1-6; D uncertain. This CDR3 is 15 amino acids long. The V gene's germline CDR1 is GTSNPN and CDR2 SVGIG (reference sequence). The ends were cut back, 4 bases at V and 10 bases at J, with 20 bases in the middle. The CDR3 loop is CAWTTHVEGSSPLHF. The CDR3 DNA reads TGTGCCTGGACCACTCACGTGGAGGGTTCATCACCCCTCCACTTT. The whole variable domain, filled in from reference TRBV30 and TRBJ1-6, reads SQTIHQWPATLVQPVGSPLSLECTVEGTSNPNLYWYRQAAGRGLQLLFYSVGIGQISSEVPQNLSASRPQDRQFILSSKKLLLSDSGFYLCAWTTHVEGSSPLHFGNGTRLTVT.

The chain joins TRBV6-6 to TRBJ1-4, with 9 positions matching TRBD1. CDR3 length: 16 amino acids. The germline V gene encodes CDR1 MNHNY and CDR2 SVGAGI (reference sequence). The trim removed 5 bases at V and 8 bases at J, leaving 12 bases unmatched. CDR3: CASSRTSQGAGEKLFF. CDR3 DNA sequence: TGTGCCAGCAGTAGAACCTCACAGGGGGCGGGGGAAAAACTGTTTTTT.

This chain uses TRBV5-1 with TRBJ2-3; 7 nucleotides line up with TRBD2. Trimming cost V 5 bases and J 8 bases; bases outside gene matches: 11. Germline-derived CDR1 and CDR2 are SGHRS and YFSETQ. The CDR3 is 14 amino acids. The CDR3 DNA sequence: TGCGCCAGCAGTCAGGTGGCGGGGGAACCTACGCAGTATTTT. Protein product: CASSQVAGEPTQYF.

The chain links TRBV6-5 to TRBJ1-4, with D possibly TRBD1 on 6 matching bases. Germline assignment: CDR1 MNHEY and CDR2 SVGAGI. V was pared by 5 bases and J by 4 bases, with 14 bases between. CDR3 size: 15 residues. The DNA of the CDR3 is TGTGCCAGCAGTCCTCCGGGACACCTTAATGAAAAACTGTTTTTT. Translating gives CASSPPGHLNEKLFF.

V and J are TRBV4-3 and TRBJ2-2; D remains ambiguous. V was clipped by 0 bases and J by 7 bases, with 15 bases between them. The CDR3 consists of 16 residues. The germline CDR1 and CDR2 sequences are LGHNA and YSLEER. The CDR3 protein is CASSQEVIWGGGELFF. The CDR3 DNA sequence: TGCGCCAGCAGCCAAGAAGTAATCTGGGGTGGCGGGGAGCTGTTTTTT.

The chain links TRBV7-9 to TRBJ2-7, with D hard to call. The V gene's germline CDR1 is SEHNR and CDR2 FQNEAQ (reference sequence). V was clipped by 5 bases and J by 6 bases, with 14 bases between them. This CDR3 is built from 13 residues. The CDR3 loop is CASSERRAAEQYF. DNA of the CDR3: TGTGCCAGCAGCGAGAGACGGGCGGCCGAGCAGTACTTC.

There are a few counts of this clone. V gene TRBV7-2 combines with J gene TRBJ2-7, with 11 positions matching TRBD2. There are 14 residues in the CDR3. Trimming took 4 bases from V and 3 from J; bases not matched to a gene: 2. CDR1 and CDR2 from the germline V gene are SGHTA and FQGNSA. The CDR3 DNA follows: TGTGCCAGCAGCTCAACTAGCGGGGGCTACGAGCAGTACTTC. This translates into CASSSTSGGYEQYF.

This chain links TRBV5-1 with TRBJ2-1; 8 bases map to TRBD2. Germline trimming cut 3 bases from V and 2 bases from J; bases unmatched to any gene: 10. Per the germline V gene, CDR1 is SGHRS and CDR2 is YFSETQ. This CDR3 has 17 amino acids. The CDR3 bases are TGCGCCAGCAGCTCCGTAGGGGCGGGGGGACCCTACAATGAGCAGTTCTTC. Its protein product is CASSSVGAGGPYNEQFF.

The rearrangement links TRBV19 to TRBJ2-7; 9 bases map to TRBD1. CDR3 length: 16 amino acids. Germline CDR1 and CDR2: LNHDA and SQIVND (reference sequence). V lost 5 bases, J lost 0 bases, and 8 bases stayed unmatched. Here the CDR3 reads CASSSPGTGSSYEQYF. Here the CDR3 DNA reads TGTGCCAGTAGTTCCCCCGGGACAGGGAGCTCCTACGAGCAGTACTTC.

V and J are TRBV4-2 and TRBJ1-2; D gene ambiguous. The V gene's germline CDR1 is LGHNA and CDR2 YNFKEQ. V was pared by 1 base and J by 3 bases, with 12 bases between. The CDR3 contains 15 residues. DNA for the CDR3: TGTGCCAGCAGCCAAGTGCCGGTTGCACACTATGGCTACACCTTC. Protein sequence: CASSQVPVAHYGYTF.

V gene TRBV9 combines with J gene TRBJ2-3, with D uncertain. Germline-derived CDR1 and CDR2 are SGDLS and YYNGEE. Deletions cut 3 bases from V and 4 bases from J, with 12 bases between. The CDR3 is 14 amino acids. The CDR3 DNA follows: TGTGCCAGCAGCGAGTTAGTTCACCCAGATACGCAGTATTTT. It yields the protein CASSELVHPDTQYF.

The chain uses TRBV19 and TRBJ1-1; D uncertain. Germline loops: CDR1 LNHDA, CDR2 SQIVND (reference sequence). V was clipped by 4 bases and J by 2 bases, with 8 bases between them. The CDR3 consists of 13 residues. The chain's CDR3 is CASSKPYNTEAFF. The CDR3 region has the DNA TGTGCCAGTAGTAAACCTTACAACACTGAAGCTTTCTTT.

This rearrangement joins TRBV5-4 to TRBJ2-7; possibly TRBD2 for D (6 bases). CDR1 and CDR2 (germline): SGHNT, YYREEE (reference sequence). This CDR3 region has 15 residues. V lost 3 bases, J lost 1 base, and 14 bases lay in between. The CDR3 is CASSSGGVGSYEQYF. In nucleotides, the CDR3 is TGTGCCAGCAGCTCCGGGGGTGTGGGGTCCTACGAGCAGTACTTC. Drawing the rest from reference TRBV5-4 and TRBJ2-7, the complete variable domain is ETGVTQSPTHLIKTRGQQVTLRCSSQSGHNTVSWYQQALGQGPQFIFQYYREEENGRGNFPPRFSGLQFPNYSSELNVNALELDDSALYLCASSSGGVGSYEQYFGPGTRLTVT.

This chain connects TRBV7-8 to TRBJ1-4; no clear D. Germline values: CDR1 SGHVS, CDR2 FQNEAQ. The germline V and J ends were trimmed by 4 bases and 0 bases, with 6 bases remaining between them. The CDR3 sequence is 14 residues long. CDR3 in amino acids: CASSSYATNEKLFF. The CDR3 DNA follows: TGTGCCAGCAGCTCTTACGCAACTAATGAAAAACTGTTTTTT. The full variable domain, in which reference TRBV7-8 and TRBJ1-4 provide the parts outside the CDR3, is GAGVSQSPRYKVAKRGQDVALRCDPISGHVSLFWYQQALGQGPEFLTYFQNEAQLDKSGLPSDRFFAERPEGSVSTLKIQRTQQEDSAVYLCASSSYATNEKLFFGSGTQLSVL.

This clone was detected once. The chain links TRBV18 to TRBJ1-1; D remains ambiguous. CDR1 is KGHSH and CDR2 is LQKENI in the germline V gene. The CDR3 runs 12 residues. The V and J ends lost 4 bases and 0 bases respectively, with 3 bases between them. The CDR3 loop reads CASSQLNTEAFF. Here the CDR3 DNA reads TGTGCCAGCTCACAGCTGAACACTGAAGCTTTCTTT.

This sequence joins TRBV6-5 and TRBJ2-5; no reliable D call. The germline gives CDR1 MNHEY, CDR2 SVGAGI. V was clipped by 6 bases and J by 1 base, with 9 bases between them. The CDR3 has 13 residues. The CDR3 bases are TGTGCCAGCAGCTACCTAGGCCAAGAGACCCAGTACTTC. Its protein is CASSYLGQETQYF.

The CDR3 DNA sequence: TGCGCCAGCAGCTTGGCCCCCGCGGGAACGAACACCGGGGAGCTGTTTTTT. Translated: CASSLAPAGTNTGELFF. The chain joins TRBV5-1 to TRBJ2-2; D possibly corresponds to TRBD2 (6 bases). V was clipped by 0 bases and J by 0 bases, with 12 bases between them. Germline V gene sequence: CDR1 SGHRS, CDR2 YFSETQ. This CDR3 contains 17 residues. Filled out from reference TRBV5-1 and TRBJ2-2, the complete variable domain reads KAGVTQTPRYLIKTRGQQVTLSCSPISGHRSVSWYQQTPGQGLQFLFEYFSETQRNKGNFPGRFSGRQFSNSRSEMNVSTLELGDSALYLCASSLAPAGTNTGELFFGEGSRLTVL.